The 12 T cell receptor beta chains given below trace back to one sample, sequenced in a study of cytomegalovirus exposure and HLA in healthy donors. Researchers ran the PCR with 60 Vbeta and 13 Jbeta primers. Clones were sequenced by immunoSEQ multiplex PCR, and TCRdb holds only the in-frame ones, with some missing. This sample has more than 100,000 clones, with 65% to 80% found just once. Sequencing was performed on PBMCs. Source of these receptors: a woman between 18 and 30 years old in good health and CMV-seronegative.

The CDR3 loop reads CASSPPRTGYGYTF. In nucleotides, the CDR3 is TGTGCCAGCAGCCCCCCACGGACAGGCTATGGCTACACCTTC. The gene calls are TRBV7-9 and TRBJ1-2; 7 bases fit TRBD1. CDR3 size: 14 residues. Germline trimming cut 5 bases from V and 4 bases from J; bases unmatched to any gene: 7. Germline CDR1 reads SEHNR; CDR2 reads FQNEAQ (reference sequence).

The gene calls are TRBV6-5 and TRBJ2-7, with 7 nucleotides matching TRBD2. CDR1 is MNHEY, CDR2 SVGAGI, per germline. The length of the CDR3 is 13 residues. The V and J ends lost 5 bases and 12 bases, in that order; junction bases with no gene match: 13. The CDR3 loop reads CASSEEAGVKPYF. CDR3 coding DNA: TGTGCCAGCAGTGAGGAGGCGGGAGTTAAACCGTACTTC.

CDR3 nucleotides: TGTGCCAGCAGCTTAGTAGACTTCTATGGCTACACCTTC. Amino acid sequence: CASSLVDFYGYTF. The chain uses TRBV7-2 and TRBJ1-2, with unresolved D. CDR1 is SGHTA and CDR2 is FQGNSA in the germline V gene. The germline V and J ends were trimmed by 1 base and 4 bases, with 7 bases remaining between them. This CDR3 has 13 amino acids.

The V and J genes are TRBV7-8 and TRBJ1-1, with D possibly matching TRBD1 (5 bases). V lost 3 bases and J lost 6, with 20 bases in between. CDR3 length: 16 amino acids. Germline lookup yields CDR1 SGHVS and CDR2 FQNEAQ. The CDR3 DNA is TGTGCCAGCAGCTTTTGGCAGGGACTGGATAACTCTGAAGCTTTCTTT. Its translation is CASSFWQGLDNSEAFF.

CDR3 amino acids: CASSYSRGSVPDTQYF. The CDR3 DNA is TGTGCCAGCAGTTACTCGAGAGGGAGTGTTCCAGATACGCAGTATTTT. V usage is TRBV6-5 and J usage is TRBJ2-3; TRBD2 might be the D (5 bases). V gave up 0 bases and J gave up 4 bases, with 14 bases separating them. There are 16 residues in the CDR3. Germline CDR1 reads MNHEY; CDR2 reads SVGAGI.

In this sample, this clone turned up a few times. V gene TRBV19 combines with J gene TRBJ1-4; 8 nucleotides align to TRBD1. The CDR3 spans 14 residues. CDR1 and CDR2 (germline): LNHDA, SQIVND (reference sequence). V lost 7 bases and J lost 7; bases outside the gene matches: 8. CDR3 sequence (DNA): TGTGCCAGTAAAAGAGGGACAGGAAGTGAAAAACTGTTTTTT. Translated: CASKRGTGSEKLFF.

The chain joins TRBV27 to TRBJ2-1; the match to TRBD2 covers 7 bases. This CDR3 contains 15 residues. Germline trimming cut 6 bases from V and 4 bases from J; bases unmatched to any gene: 9. Germline assignment: CDR1 MNHEY and CDR2 SMNVEV (reference sequence). CDR3 sequence reads: CASRLLADHYNEQFF. For the CDR3, the DNA is TGTGCCAGCAGACTCCTAGCGGACCATTACAATGAGCAGTTCTTC.

This clone was observed a few times. The chain has TRBV30 and TRBJ2-4; a possible D gene is TRBD2 (5 bases). Trimming removed 7 bases from V and 2 bases from J, with 9 bases in between. The CDR3 sequence is 12 residues long. Germline assignment: CDR1 GTSNPN and CDR2 SVGIG (reference sequence). The CDR3 DNA is TGTGCCTCGGACTCCTCCAAAAACATTCAGTACTTC. Translation: CASDSSKNIQYF.

This sequence joins TRBV7-9 and TRBJ1-2; D remains ambiguous. This CDR3 is built from 13 residues. Germline lookup yields CDR1 SEHNR and CDR2 FQNEAQ (reference sequence). The germline V and J ends were trimmed by 4 bases and 0 bases, with 6 bases remaining between them. CDR3 in amino acids: CASSSYSNYGYTF. CDR3 nucleotides: TGTGCCAGCAGCTCCTACTCTAACTATGGCTACACCTTC.

The chain combines TRBV7-2 with TRBJ1-2, with a weak D call TRBD1 (6 bases). CDR1 is SGHTA and CDR2 is FQGNSA in the germline V gene. V was trimmed by 11 bases and J by 6 bases, leaving 16 bases between them. The CDR3 runs 12 residues. CDR3 in amino acids: CAAGRGWDGYTF. The CDR3 DNA reads TGTGCCGCCGGTAGGGGGTGGGATGGCTACACCTTC. Full variable domain (missing parts from reference TRBV7-2 and TRBJ1-2): GAGVSQSPSNKVTEKGKDVELRCDPISGHTALYWYRQSLGQGLEFLIYFQGNSAPDKSGLPSDRFSAERTGGSVSTLTIQRTQQEDSAVYLCAAGRGWDGYTFGSGTRLTVV.

The rearrangement links TRBV6-1 to TRBJ1-5; TRBD1 is a possible D gene (5 bases). The CDR3 contains 18 residues. Trimming stripped 0 bases from V and 3 bases from J, with 18 bases between. Germline V gene sequence: CDR1 MNHNS, CDR2 SASEGT. DNA of the CDR3: TGTGCCAGCAGTGAAGCGCGCGGGGTGAAGGGGACCAATCAGCCCCAGCATTTT. Translation gives CASSEARGVKGTNQPQHF.

The V call is TRBV7-9, the J call TRBJ1-1, with 9 bases matching TRBD1. V dropped 1 base and J dropped 0; count of bases not matched to a gene: 9. This CDR3 has 18 residues. From germline, CDR1 is SEHNR and CDR2 FQNEAQ (reference sequence). CDR3 loop: CASSLGLIQGAMNTEAFF. CDR3 bases: TGTGCCAGCAGCTTAGGATTGATACAGGGGGCGATGAACACTGAAGCTTTCTTT.